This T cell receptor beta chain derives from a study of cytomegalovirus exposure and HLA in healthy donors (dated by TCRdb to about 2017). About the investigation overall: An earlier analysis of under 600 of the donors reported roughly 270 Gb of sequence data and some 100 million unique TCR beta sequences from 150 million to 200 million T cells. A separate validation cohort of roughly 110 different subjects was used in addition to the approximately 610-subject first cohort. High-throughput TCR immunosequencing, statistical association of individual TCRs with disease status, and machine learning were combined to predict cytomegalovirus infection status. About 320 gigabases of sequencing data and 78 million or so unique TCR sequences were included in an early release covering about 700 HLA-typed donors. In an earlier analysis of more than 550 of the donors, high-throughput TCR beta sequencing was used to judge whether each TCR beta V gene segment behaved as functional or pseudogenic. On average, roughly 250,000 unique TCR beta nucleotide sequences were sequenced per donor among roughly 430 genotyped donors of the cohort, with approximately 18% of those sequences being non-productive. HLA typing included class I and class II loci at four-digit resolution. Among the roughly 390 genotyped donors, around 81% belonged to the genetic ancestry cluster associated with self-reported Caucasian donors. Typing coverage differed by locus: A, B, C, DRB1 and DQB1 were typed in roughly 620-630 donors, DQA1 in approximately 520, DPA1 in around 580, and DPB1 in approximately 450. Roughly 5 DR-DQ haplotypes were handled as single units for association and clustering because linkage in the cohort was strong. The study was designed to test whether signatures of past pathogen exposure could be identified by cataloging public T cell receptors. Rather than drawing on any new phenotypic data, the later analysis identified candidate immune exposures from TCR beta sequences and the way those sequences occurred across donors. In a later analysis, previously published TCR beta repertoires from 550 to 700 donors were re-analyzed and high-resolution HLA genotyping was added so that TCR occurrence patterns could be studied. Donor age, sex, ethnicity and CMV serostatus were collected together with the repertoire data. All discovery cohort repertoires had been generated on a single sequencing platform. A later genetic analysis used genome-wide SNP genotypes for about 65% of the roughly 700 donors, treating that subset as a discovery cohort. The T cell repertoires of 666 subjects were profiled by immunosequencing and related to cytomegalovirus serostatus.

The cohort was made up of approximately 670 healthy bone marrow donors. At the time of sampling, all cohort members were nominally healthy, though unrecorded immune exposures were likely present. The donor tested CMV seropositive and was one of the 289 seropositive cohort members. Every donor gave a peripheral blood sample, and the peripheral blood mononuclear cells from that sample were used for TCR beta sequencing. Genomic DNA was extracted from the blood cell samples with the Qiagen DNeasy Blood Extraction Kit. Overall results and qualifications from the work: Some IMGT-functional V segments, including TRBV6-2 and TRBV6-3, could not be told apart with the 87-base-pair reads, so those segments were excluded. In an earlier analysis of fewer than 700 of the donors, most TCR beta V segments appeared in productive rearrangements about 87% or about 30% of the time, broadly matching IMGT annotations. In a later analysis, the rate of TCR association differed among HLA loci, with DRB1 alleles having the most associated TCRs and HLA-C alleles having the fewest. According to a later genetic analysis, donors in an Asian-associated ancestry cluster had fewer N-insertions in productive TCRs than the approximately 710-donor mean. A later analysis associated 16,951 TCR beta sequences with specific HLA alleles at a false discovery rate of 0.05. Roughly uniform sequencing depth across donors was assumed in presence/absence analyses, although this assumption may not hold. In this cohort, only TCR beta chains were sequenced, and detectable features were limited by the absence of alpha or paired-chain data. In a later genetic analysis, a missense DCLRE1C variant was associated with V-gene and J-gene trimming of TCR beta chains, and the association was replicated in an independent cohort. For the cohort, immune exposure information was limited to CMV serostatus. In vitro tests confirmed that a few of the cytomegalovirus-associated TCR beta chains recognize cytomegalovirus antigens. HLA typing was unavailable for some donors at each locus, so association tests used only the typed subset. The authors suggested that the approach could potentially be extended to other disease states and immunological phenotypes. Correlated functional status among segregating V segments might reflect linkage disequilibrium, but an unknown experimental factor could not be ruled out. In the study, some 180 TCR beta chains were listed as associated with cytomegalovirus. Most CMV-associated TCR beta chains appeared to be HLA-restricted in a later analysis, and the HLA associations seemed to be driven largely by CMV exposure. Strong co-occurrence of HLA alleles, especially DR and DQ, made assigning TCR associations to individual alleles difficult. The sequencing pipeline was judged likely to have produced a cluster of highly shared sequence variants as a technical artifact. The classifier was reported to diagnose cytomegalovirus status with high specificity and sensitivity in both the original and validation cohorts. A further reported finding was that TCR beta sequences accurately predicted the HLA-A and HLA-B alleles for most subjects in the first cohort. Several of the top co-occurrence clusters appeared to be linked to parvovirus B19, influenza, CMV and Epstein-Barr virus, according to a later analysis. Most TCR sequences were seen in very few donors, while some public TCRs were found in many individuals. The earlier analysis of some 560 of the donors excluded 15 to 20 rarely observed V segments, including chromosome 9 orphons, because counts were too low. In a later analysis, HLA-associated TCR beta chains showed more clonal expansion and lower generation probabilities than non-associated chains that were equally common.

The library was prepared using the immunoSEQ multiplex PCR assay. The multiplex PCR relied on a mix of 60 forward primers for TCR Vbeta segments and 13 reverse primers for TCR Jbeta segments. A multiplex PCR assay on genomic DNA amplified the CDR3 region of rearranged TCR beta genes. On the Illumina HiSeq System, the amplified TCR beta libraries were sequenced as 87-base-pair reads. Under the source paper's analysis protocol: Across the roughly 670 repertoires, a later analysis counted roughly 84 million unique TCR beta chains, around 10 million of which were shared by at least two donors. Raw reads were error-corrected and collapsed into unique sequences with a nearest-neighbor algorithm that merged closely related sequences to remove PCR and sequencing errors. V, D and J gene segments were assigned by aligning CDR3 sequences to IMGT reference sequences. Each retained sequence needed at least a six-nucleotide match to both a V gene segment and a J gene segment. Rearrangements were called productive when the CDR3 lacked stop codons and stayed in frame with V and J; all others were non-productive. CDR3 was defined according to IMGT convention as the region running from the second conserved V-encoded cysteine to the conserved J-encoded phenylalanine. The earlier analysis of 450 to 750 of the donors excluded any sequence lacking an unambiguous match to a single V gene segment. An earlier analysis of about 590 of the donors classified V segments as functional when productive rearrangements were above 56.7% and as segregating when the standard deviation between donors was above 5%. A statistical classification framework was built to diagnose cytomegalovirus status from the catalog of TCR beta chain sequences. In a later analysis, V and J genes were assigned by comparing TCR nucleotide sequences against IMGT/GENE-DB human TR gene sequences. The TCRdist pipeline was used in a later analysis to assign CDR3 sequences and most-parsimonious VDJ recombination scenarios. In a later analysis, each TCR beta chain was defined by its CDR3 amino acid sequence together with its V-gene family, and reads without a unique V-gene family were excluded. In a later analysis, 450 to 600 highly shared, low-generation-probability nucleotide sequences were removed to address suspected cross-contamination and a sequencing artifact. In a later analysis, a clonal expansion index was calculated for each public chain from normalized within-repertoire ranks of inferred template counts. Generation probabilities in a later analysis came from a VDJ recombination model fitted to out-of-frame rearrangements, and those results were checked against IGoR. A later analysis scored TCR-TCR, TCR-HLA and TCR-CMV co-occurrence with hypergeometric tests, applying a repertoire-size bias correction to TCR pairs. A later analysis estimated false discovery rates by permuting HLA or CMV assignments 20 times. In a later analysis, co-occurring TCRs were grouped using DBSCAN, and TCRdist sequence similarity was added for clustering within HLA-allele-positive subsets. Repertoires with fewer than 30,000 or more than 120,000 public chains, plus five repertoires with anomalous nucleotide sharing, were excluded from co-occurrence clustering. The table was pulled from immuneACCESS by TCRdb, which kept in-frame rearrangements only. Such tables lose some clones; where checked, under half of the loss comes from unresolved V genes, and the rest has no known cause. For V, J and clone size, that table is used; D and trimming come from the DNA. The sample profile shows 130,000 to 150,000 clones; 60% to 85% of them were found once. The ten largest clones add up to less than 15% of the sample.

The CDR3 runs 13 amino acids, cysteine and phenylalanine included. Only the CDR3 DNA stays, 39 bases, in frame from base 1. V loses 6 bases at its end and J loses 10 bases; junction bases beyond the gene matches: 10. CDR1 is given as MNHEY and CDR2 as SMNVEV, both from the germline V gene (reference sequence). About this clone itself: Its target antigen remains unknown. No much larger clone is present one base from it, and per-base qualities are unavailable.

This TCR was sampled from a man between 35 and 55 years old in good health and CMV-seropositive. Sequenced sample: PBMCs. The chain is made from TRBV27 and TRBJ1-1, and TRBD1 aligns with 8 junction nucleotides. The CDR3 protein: CASRLTGGVVAFF. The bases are TGTGCCAGCAGACTTACAGGGGGGGTAGTAGCTTTCTTT.